A single sample gave rise to the 27 T cell receptor beta chains below, sequenced in a study of graft-versus-host responses after intestinal transplantation. Their target antigens are unknown. Profiled with immunoSEQ multiplex PCR; TCRdb holds only in-frame clones, not every one. The sample holds around 31,000 clones, about 86% seen once. The sequencing used unstimulated CD8+ T cells sorted from spleen or lymph node cells, collected before intestinal transplant. The receptors derive from a human donor who received an intestinal transplant.

V usage is TRBV9 and J usage is TRBJ1-1; 7 bases are a match to TRBD1. The CDR3 loop spans 14 amino acids. V gave up 4 bases and J gave up 5 bases; unmatched junction bases: 8. Germline V gene lookup returns CDR1 SGDLS and CDR2 YYNGEE. CDR3: CASSSEGAATEAFF. DNA for the CDR3: TGTGCCAGCAGCTCAGAGGGGGCGGCAACTGAAGCTTTCTTT.

The gene calls are TRBV5-1 and TRBJ2-3; no definite D call. The CDR3 sequence is 13 residues long. Germline V CDR1 and CDR2: SGHRS, YFSETQ. V was trimmed by 5 bases and J by 6 bases, leaving 13 bases between them. The DNA of the CDR3 is TGCGCCAGCAGGGATGGGTCCGGGGATACGCAGTATTTT. It specifies CASRDGSGDTQYF.

The chain has TRBV9 and TRBJ1-2; 10 bases are shared with TRBD1. With 2 bases clipped from V and 4 bases from J, the junction kept 2 bases outside the gene matches. Germline lookup yields CDR1 SGDLS and CDR2 YYNGEE. This CDR3 region has 14 residues. The DNA of the CDR3 is TGTGCCAGCAGCGTGACAGGGGGCGGCTATGGCTACACCTTC. Translated: CASSVTGGGYGYTF.

This clone was observed a single time. The genes are TRBV5-5 and TRBJ2-5; D not certain. The CDR3 contains 14 residues. Germline V gene sequence: CDR1 SGHKS, CDR2 YYEKEE (reference sequence). Trimming left V 4 bases short and J 0 bases short, with 10 bases between. The CDR3 loop reads CASSSIKNQETQYF. The CDR3, as DNA: TGTGCCAGCAGCAGCATAAAGAACCAAGAGACCCAGTACTTC.

This CDR3 is CASSQGWGVSDNEQFF. As DNA, the CDR3 is TGCGCCAGCAGCCAAGGATGGGGGGTTAGCGACAATGAGCAGTTCTTC. The chain has TRBV4-1 and TRBJ2-1; TRBD2 is a possible D gene (6 bases). Per the germline V gene, CDR1 is MGHRA and CDR2 is YSYEKL. Trimming took 1 base from V and 5 from J, leaving 15 bases between them. This CDR3 has 16 residues.

The chain has TRBV4-1 and TRBJ2-3; D not certain. V was shortened by 3 bases and J by 0 bases, with 7 bases between the two germline ends. Germline values: CDR1 MGHRA, CDR2 YSYEKL. The CDR3 is made up of 14 amino acids. This CDR3 is CASSQRLSTDTQYF. The CDR3, as DNA: TGCGCCAGCAGCCAGCGGCTTAGCACAGATACGCAGTATTTT.

The rearrangement joins TRBV27 to TRBJ2-2; tentative D call: TRBD2 (5 bases). Germline V CDR1 and CDR2: MNHEY, SMNVEV (reference sequence). With 4 bases removed from V and 6 bases from J, the gap between germline ends came to 9 bases. CDR3 length: 13 residues. In DNA form, the CDR3 reads TGTGCCAGCAGTTCTAGCCCTGCCGGGGAGCTGTTTTTT. Translated, it gives CASSSSPAGELFF.

As for this clone: An end of the junction differs from the germline gene, which may be a read error. As DNA, the CDR3 is TGTGCTAGCAGCTCAGGAGGAAACACCATATATTTT. Protein: CASSSGGNTIYF. V gene TRBV7-7 combines with J gene TRBJ1-3; D unresolved. Germline values: CDR1 SSHAT, CDR2 FNYEAQ (reference sequence). The CDR3 has 12 amino acids.

V and J are TRBV6-5 and TRBJ2-2; D is unclear. This CDR3 has 15 amino acids. Trimming removed 2 bases from V and 0 bases from J, with 7 bases in between. In germline, CDR1 is MNHEY, CDR2 SVGAGI. Written as DNA, the CDR3 is TGTGCCAGCAGTTACACTTTTCCGAACACCGGGGAGCTGTTTTTT. It codes for CASSYTFPNTGELFF.

The chain is built from TRBV7-9 and TRBJ2-1; D is ambiguous. This CDR3 is 14 amino acids long. Germline V gene sequence: CDR1 SEHNR, CDR2 FQNEAQ (reference sequence). V lost 1 base to trimming and J lost 7 bases, with 11 bases between them. CDR3 DNA: TGTGCCAGCAGCTTAGGGATACTGGAGAATGAGCAGTTCTTC. It encodes CASSLGILENEQFF.

The chain has TRBV9 and TRBJ2-1; D is uncertain. CDR1 and CDR2 (germline): SGDLS, YYNGEE. The CDR3 is made up of 13 amino acids. V lost 0 bases to trimming and J lost 6 bases, with 7 bases between them. The CDR3 sequence: CASSVDRFNEQFF. The CDR3 region has the DNA TGTGCCAGCAGCGTAGACCGGTTCAATGAGCAGTTCTTC.

The chain has TRBV19 and TRBJ2-7, with TRBD2 as a possible D gene (6 bases). V was shortened by 4 bases and J by 3 bases, with 16 bases between the two germline ends. There are 15 residues in the CDR3. Germline values: CDR1 LNHDA, CDR2 SQIVND (reference sequence). The CDR3 reads CASSTLPGDLYEQYF. DNA of the CDR3: TGTGCCAGTAGTACTCTACCGGGGGACCTCTACGAGCAGTACTTC.

V and J are TRBV7-9 and TRBJ2-5; TRBD2 might be the D (5 bases). Germline V gives CDR1 SEHNR, CDR2 FQNEAQ (reference sequence). Deletions cut 2 bases from V and 3 bases from J, with 7 bases between. The CDR3 has 13 residues. DNA for the CDR3: TGTGCCAGCAGCTTATACGGGGAAGAGACCCAGTACTTC. This translates into CASSLYGEETQYF.

The rearrangement links TRBV28 to TRBJ2-5; maybe TRBD1 (5 bases). Germline V gene data show CDR1 as MDHEN and CDR2 as SYDVKM. CDR3 length equals 16 residues. Trimming stripped 5 bases from V and 1 base from J, with 17 bases between. CDR3 nucleotides: TGTGCCAGCAGTCCCAGGTTCGGACACCTCCAAGAGACCCAGTACTTC. Translation gives CASSPRFGHLQETQYF.

The J gene is TRBJ2-1, the V gene TRBV27, with 8 bases matching TRBD1. From germline, CDR1 is MNHEY and CDR2 SMNVEV (reference sequence). The junction had 10 bases not matched to a gene; V was cut back by 6 bases and J by 6 bases. This CDR3 is built from 15 residues. CDR3 nucleotide sequence: TGTGCCAGCAGCCTCGGGACAGGATTTTCCAATGAGCAGTTCTTC. Amino acids: CASSLGTGFSNEQFF.

The V gene is TRBV7-9, the J gene TRBJ2-7, with D possibly being TRBD1 (6 bases). The CDR3 loop spans 16 amino acids. CDR1 is SEHNR and CDR2 is FQNEAQ in the germline V gene (reference sequence). The germline V and J ends were trimmed by 4 bases and 4 bases, with 20 bases remaining between them. This chain's CDR3 is CASSWRRGTTTYEQYF. The DNA for the CDR3 is TGTGCCAGCAGCTGGCGTAGGGGGACAACTACTTACGAGCAGTACTTC. Full variable domain (outside the CDR3, taken from reference TRBV7-9 and TRBJ2-7): DTGVSQNPRHKITKRGQNVTFRCDPISEHNRLYWYRQTLGQGPEFLTYFQNEAQLEKSRLLSDRFSAERPKGSFSTLEIQRTEQGDSAMYLCASSWRRGTTTYEQYFGPGTRLTVT.

The chain joins TRBV6-1 to TRBJ1-6; 7 nucleotides align to TRBD1. The CDR3 extends over 13 amino acids. With 6 bases clipped from V and 5 bases from J, the junction kept 1 base outside the gene matches. Germline V lookup: CDR1 MNHNS, CDR2 SASEGT. The CDR3 here is CASRDRNNSPLHF. DNA of the CDR3: TGTGCCAGCAGGGACAGGAATAATTCACCCCTCCACTTT.

The chain has TRBV7-6 and TRBJ2-3, with TRBD2 matching 10 bases. With 7 bases clipped from V and 0 bases from J, the junction kept 13 bases outside the gene matches. The CDR3 sequence is 18 residues long. Germline V gene data show CDR1 as SGHVS and CDR2 as FNYEAQ. The CDR3 protein is CASNPGLAATPSTDTQYF. In DNA form, the CDR3 reads TGTGCCAGCAACCCCGGACTAGCGGCGACCCCAAGCACAGATACGCAGTATTTT.

The chain uses TRBV10-2 and TRBJ2-1, with D perhaps TRBD1 (6 bases). Trimming pared 0 bases from V and 10 bases from J, leaving 13 bases between. This CDR3 is 14 amino acids long. The germline V gene encodes CDR1 WSHSY and CDR2 SAAADI. DNA for the CDR3: TGCGCCAGCAGTGAGTCGAGTGGGGGCGGCGAGCAGTTCTTC. Its translation: CASSESSGGGEQFF.

The rearrangement links TRBV27 to TRBJ2-7; 8 bases map to TRBD1. The V gene's germline CDR1 is MNHEY and CDR2 SMNVEV (reference sequence). CDR3 length equals 16 residues. V gave up 1 base and J gave up 2 bases; unmatched junction bases: 7. The CDR3 loop reads CASSLLVGTGTYEQYF. CDR3 in DNA: TGTGCCAGCAGTTTATTAGTCGGGACAGGTACCTACGAGCAGTACTTC.

The chain has TRBV19 and TRBJ2-1; 12 nucleotides line up with TRBD2. This CDR3 contains 16 residues. V trimming: 6 bases; J trimming: 0 bases; junction bases outside the gene matches: 3. The V gene's germline CDR1 is LNHDA and CDR2 SQIVND (reference sequence). CDR3 DNA: TGTGCCAGTAGCGGACTAGCGGGAAGCTCCTACAATGAGCAGTTCTTC. Encoded protein: CASSGLAGSSYNEQFF.

The rearrangement uses TRBV6-5 and TRBJ2-5, with TRBD2 matching over 7 bases. The CDR3 consists of 14 residues. The V and J ends lost 5 bases and 3 bases, in that order; junction bases with no gene match: 6. Looked up from germline, CDR1 is MNHEY and CDR2 is SVGAGI. This CDR3 is CASSPGTNEETQYF. The DNA of the CDR3 is TGTGCCAGCAGTCCGGGGACTAACGAAGAGACCCAGTACTTC.

The chain has TRBV6-1 and TRBJ1-1; no clear D. This CDR3 is 12 amino acids long. Per germline, CDR1 MNHNS and CDR2 SASEGT. Trimming cost V 6 bases and J 6 bases, with 11 bases left between them. The CDR3 loop is CASRASGSEAFF. The CDR3 bases are TGTGCCAGCAGGGCGTCAGGCTCTGAAGCTTTCTTT.

The chain combines TRBV28 with TRBJ2-7, with 12 positions matching TRBD2. The J segment lost 9 bases and the V segment lost 5 bases, leaving 14 bases of the junction unmatched. The CDR3 has 16 amino acids. Germline-derived CDR1 and CDR2 are MDHEN and SYDVKM. The CDR3 nucleotides read TGTGCCAGCAGTCCCCCGACTAGCGGGGGATCCAAAGGGCAGTACTTC. This encodes CASSPPTSGGSKGQYF.

The rearrangement joins TRBV6-8 to TRBJ2-1; 14 bases match TRBD2. V lost 6 bases to trimming and J lost 2 bases; unmatched junction nucleotides: 6. The germline gives CDR1 MNHGY, CDR2 SAAAGT. This CDR3 spans 17 amino acids. CDR3: CASSGTSGSRAYNEQFF. The DNA of the CDR3 is TGTGCCAGCAGCGGGACTAGCGGGAGTCGCGCCTACAATGAGCAGTTCTTC.

J is TRBJ2-7 and V is TRBV4-2, with 9 bases matching TRBD2. This CDR3 region has 15 residues. The V segment lost 2 bases and the J segment 0 bases; nucleotides outside the gene matches: 2. Germline loops: CDR1 LGHNA, CDR2 YNFKEQ. This CDR3 is CASSQYSGGSYEQYF. The CDR3 coding sequence is TGTGCCAGCAGCCAATATAGCGGGGGCTCCTACGAGCAGTACTTC.

V usage is TRBV14 and J usage is TRBJ2-2, with D possibly TRBD2 on 5 matching bases. Between the trimmed V and J ends, which lost 0 bases and 6 bases, there was a span of 17 bases. The CDR3 sequence is 17 residues long. CDR1 is SGHDN, CDR2 FVKESK, per germline. DNA of the CDR3: TGTGCCAGCAGCCAAGATCCGGCTACGGGGTGGCCCGGGGAGCTGTTTTTT. Translating gives CASSQDPATGWPGELFF.